This T cell receptor (beta chain) was retrieved from a study of blood T cell repertoires in COVID-19. Using immunoSEQ multiplex PCR, the repertoire was profiled, and TCRdb retains in-frame clones only, with some absent. This sample has 250,000 to 350,000 clones, with around 90% found just once. J was trimmed by 3 bases and V by 7 bases; bases with no gene match: 5. Germline V lookup: CDR1 SGHAT, CDR2 FQNNGV. The length of the CDR3 is 15 residues. The receptor was isolated from a man younger than 35 with active or convalescent COVID-19. Sequences were obtained from peripheral blood. The chain is built from TRBV11-2 and TRBJ2-2; 10 bases align to TRBD1. CDR3 nucleotide sequence: TGTGCCAGCAACATTGGGACAGGGGACACCGGGGAGCTGTTTTTT. Translating gives CASNIGTGDTGELFF.